This T cell receptor (beta chain) was sequenced for a study of OX40 agonist ivuxolimab in advanced cancers. Clones were read by immunoSEQ multiplex PCR, and TCRdb kept only the in-frame ones, dropping some. The sample holds 55,000 to 80,000 clones, about 88% seen once. Germline V gene lookup returns CDR1 LGHNA and CDR2 YNFKEQ. The V and J ends lost 0 bases and 4 bases, in that order; junction bases with no gene match: 6. CDR3 length: 16 amino acids. The gene calls are TRBV4-2 and TRBJ2-7; 10 nucleotides agree with TRBD2. This receptor was identified in an adult with an advanced solid tumor such as melanoma, head and neck, liver or kidney cancer. Sequencing used CD4+ or CD8+ T cells sorted from blood, obtained in a trial of the OX40 agonist ivuxolimab. CDR3: CASSQEGASGRYEQYF. CDR3 DNA: TGTGCCAGCAGCCAAGAAGGGGCTAGCGGGAGATACGAGCAGTACTTC.